The TCR beta chain under discussion was sequenced for a study of T-cell memory formation after mild COVID-19. On the study more broadly: Largely, the TCR clusters proved donor specific. Study findings and constraints: Confirmation of SARS-CoV-2 specificity was lacking for second-wave clones peaking day 37.

V lost 3 bases and J 0 bases, leaving 8 bases between the germline ends. CDR1 SGHTA and CDR2 FQGNSA come from the germline V gene. The CDR3 sequence is 15 residues long. Only a few counts were recorded for this clonotype. Its target is not known. MiXCR, run by TCRdb on the 5' RACE reads, gives a single entry per CDR3 protein. Counted here are hundreds of thousands of distinct CDR3 sequences, just under 20% occurring once; the ten biggest clones make up more than 20%. Sequencing used PBMCs or a T cell subset sorted from them (not recorded which). The source of this sequence is a man younger than 35 who had mild COVID-19 (a few samples of this study predate the infection). Cell type and time point are not known. The chain has TRBV7-2 and TRBJ1-4; no clear D. The CDR3 spells CASSFSPATNEKLFF. The CDR3 DNA is TGTGCCAGCAGCTTTTCACCGGCAACTAATGAAAAACTGTTTTTT. Looking up the rest from reference TRBV7-2 and TRBJ1-4 gives the full variable domain: GAGVSQSPSNKVTEKGKDVELRCDPISGHTALYWYRQSLGQGLEFLIYFQGNSAPDKSGLPSDRFSAERTGGSVSTLTIQRTQQEDSAVYLCASSFSPATNEKLFFGSGTQLSVL.